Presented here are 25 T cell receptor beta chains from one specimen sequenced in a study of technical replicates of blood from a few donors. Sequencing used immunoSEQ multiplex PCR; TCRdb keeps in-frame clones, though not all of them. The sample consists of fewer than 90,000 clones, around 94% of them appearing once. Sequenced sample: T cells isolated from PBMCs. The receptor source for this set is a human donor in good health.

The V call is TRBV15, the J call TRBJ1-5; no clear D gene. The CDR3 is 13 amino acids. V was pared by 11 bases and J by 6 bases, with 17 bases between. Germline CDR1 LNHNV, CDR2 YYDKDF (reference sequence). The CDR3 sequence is CAVGRVGFQPQHF. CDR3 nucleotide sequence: TGTGCCGTCGGGCGGGTAGGTTTTCAGCCCCAGCATTTT. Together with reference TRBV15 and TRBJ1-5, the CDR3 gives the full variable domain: DAMVIQNPRYQVTQFGKPVTLSCSQTLNHNVMYWYQQKSSQAPKLLFHYYDKDFNNEADTPDNFQSRRPNTSFCFLDIRSPGLGDTAMYLCAVGRVGFQPQHFGDGTRLSIL.

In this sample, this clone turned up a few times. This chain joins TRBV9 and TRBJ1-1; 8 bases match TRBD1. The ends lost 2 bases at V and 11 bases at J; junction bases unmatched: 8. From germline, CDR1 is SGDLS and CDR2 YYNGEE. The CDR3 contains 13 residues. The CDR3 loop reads CASSVTGGNEAFF. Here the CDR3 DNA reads TGTGCCAGCAGCGTCACAGGGGGAAATGAGGCTTTCTTT.

As DNA, the CDR3 is TGTGCCTTGGGCCAAAACACTGAAGCTTTCTTT. It codes for CALGQNTEAFF. The chain links TRBV30 to TRBJ1-1; no reliable D call. Between the trimmed V and J ends, which lost 7 bases and 2 bases, there was a span of 8 bases. The CDR3 spans 11 residues. The germline V gene has CDR1 GTSNPN and CDR2 SVGIG (reference sequence).

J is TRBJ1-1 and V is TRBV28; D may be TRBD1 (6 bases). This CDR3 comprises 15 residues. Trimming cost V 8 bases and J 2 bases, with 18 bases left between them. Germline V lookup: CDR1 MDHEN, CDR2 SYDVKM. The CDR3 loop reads CASRKLDRPNTEAFF. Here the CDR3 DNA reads TGTGCCAGCCGGAAATTAGACAGGCCAAACACTGAAGCTTTCTTT.

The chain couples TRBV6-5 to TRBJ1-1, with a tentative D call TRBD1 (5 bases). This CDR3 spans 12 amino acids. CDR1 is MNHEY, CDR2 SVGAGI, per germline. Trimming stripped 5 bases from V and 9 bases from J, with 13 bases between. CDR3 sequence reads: CASSGGSSQAFF. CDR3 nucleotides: TGTGCCAGCAGTGGGGGGTCTTCCCAAGCTTTCTTT.

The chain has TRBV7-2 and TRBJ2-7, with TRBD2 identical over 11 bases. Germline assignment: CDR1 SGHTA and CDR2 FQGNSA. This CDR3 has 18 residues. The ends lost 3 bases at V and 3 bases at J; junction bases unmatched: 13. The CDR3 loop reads CASSFANPTSGRFYEQYF. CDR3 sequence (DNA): TGTGCCAGCAGCTTTGCTAATCCTACTAGCGGGAGATTCTACGAGCAGTACTTC.

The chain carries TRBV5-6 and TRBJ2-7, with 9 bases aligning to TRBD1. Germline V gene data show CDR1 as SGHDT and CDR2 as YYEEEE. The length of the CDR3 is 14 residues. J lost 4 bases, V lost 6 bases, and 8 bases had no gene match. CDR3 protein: CASTYPGQGYEQYF. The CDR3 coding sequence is TGTGCCAGCACGTACCCGGGACAGGGTTACGAGCAGTACTTC. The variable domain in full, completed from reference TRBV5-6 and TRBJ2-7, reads DAGVTQSPTHLIKTRGQQVTLRCSPKSGHDTVSWYQQALGQGPQFIFQYYEEEERQRGNFPDRFSGHQFPNYSSELNVNALLLGDSALYLCASTYPGQGYEQYFGPGTRLTVT.

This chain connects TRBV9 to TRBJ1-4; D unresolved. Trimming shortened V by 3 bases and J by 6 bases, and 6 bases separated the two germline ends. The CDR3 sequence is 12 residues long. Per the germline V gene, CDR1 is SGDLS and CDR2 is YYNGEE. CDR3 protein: CASSASDEKLFF. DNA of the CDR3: TGTGCCAGCAGCGCGTCAGATGAAAAACTGTTTTTT.

CDR3 residues: CASSSPPRTANQPQHF. The CDR3 bases are TGTGCCAGCAGCTCACCTCCTAGGACAGCAAATCAGCCCCAGCATTTT. The V call is TRBV7-2, the J call TRBJ1-5; weak D call: TRBD1 (6 bases). V was trimmed by 4 bases and J by 4 bases, leaving 17 bases between them. Germline V gives CDR1 SGHTA, CDR2 FQGNSA. The CDR3 runs to 16 residues.

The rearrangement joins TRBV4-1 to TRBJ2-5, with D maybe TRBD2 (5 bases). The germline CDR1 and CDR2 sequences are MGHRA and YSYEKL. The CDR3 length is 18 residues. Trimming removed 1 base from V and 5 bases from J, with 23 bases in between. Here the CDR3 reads CASSQVNIGLLKGETQYF. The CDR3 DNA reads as TGCGCCAGCAGCCAAGTTAATATCGGACTCCTTAAAGGGGAGACCCAGTACTTC.

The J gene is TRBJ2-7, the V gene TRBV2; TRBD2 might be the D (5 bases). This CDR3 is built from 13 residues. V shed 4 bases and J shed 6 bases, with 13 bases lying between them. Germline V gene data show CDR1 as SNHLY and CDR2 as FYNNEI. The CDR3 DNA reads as TGTGCCAGCAGTGCCGGGGATCTAACCGAGCAGTACTTC. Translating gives CASSAGDLTEQYF.

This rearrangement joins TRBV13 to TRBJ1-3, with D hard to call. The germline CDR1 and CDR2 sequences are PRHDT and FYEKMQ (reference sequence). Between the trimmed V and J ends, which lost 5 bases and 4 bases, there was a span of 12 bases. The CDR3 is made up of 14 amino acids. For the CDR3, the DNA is TGTGCCAGCAGCACACAGAGATCAGGAAACACCATATATTTT. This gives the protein CASSTQRSGNTIYF.

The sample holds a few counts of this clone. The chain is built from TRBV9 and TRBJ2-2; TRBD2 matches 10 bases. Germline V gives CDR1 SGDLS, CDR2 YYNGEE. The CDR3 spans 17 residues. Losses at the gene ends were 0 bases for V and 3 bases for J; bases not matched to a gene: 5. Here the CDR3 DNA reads TGTGCCAGCAGCGTAGACGGGACTAGCGCCTACACCGGGGAGCTGTTTTTT. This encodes CASSVDGTSAYTGELFF.

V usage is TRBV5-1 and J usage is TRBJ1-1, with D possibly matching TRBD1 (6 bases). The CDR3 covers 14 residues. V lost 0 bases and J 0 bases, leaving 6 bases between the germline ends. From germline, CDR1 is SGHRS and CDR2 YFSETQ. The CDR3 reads CASSLGTVNTEAFF. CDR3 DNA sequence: TGCGCCAGCAGCTTGGGGACAGTGAACACTGAAGCTTTCTTT.

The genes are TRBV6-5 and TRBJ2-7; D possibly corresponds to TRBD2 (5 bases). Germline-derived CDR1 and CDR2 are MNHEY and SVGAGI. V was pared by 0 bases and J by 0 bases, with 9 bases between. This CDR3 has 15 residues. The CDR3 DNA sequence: TGTGCCAGCAGTTACTCAGCGGAGAGCTCCTACGAGCAGTACTTC. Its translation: CASSYSAESSYEQYF.

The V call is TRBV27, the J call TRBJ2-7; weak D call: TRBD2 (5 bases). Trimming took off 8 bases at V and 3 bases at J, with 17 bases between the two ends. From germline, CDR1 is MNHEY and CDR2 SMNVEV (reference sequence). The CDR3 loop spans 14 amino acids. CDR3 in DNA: TGTGCCAGCGCCACTCGGGCGGAGGTCTACGAGCAGTACTTC. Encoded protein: CASATRAEVYEQYF.

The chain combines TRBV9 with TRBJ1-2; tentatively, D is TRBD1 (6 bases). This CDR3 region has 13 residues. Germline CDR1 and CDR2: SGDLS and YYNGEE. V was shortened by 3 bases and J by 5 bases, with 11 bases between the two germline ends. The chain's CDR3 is CASSAETGYGYTF. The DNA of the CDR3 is TGTGCCAGCAGCGCCGAAACAGGGTATGGCTACACCTTC.

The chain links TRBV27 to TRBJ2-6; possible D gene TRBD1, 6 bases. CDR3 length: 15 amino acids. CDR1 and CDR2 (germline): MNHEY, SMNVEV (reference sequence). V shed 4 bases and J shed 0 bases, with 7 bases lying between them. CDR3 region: CASSSRGSGANVLTF. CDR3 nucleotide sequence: TGTGCCAGCAGTTCCAGGGGCTCTGGGGCCAACGTCCTGACTTTC.

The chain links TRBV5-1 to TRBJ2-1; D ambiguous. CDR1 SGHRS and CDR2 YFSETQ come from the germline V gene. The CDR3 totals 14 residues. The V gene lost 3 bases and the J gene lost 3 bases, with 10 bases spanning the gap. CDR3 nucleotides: TGCGCCAGCAGCTCCAGGCTGGACTACAATGAGCAGTTCTTC. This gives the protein CASSSRLDYNEQFF.

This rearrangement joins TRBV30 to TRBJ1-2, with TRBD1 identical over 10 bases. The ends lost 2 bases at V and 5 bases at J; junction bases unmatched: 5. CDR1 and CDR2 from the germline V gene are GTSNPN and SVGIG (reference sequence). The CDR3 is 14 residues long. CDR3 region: CAWSLDRGSYGYTF. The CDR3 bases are TGTGCCTGGAGTCTGGACAGGGGGTCGTATGGCTACACCTTC.

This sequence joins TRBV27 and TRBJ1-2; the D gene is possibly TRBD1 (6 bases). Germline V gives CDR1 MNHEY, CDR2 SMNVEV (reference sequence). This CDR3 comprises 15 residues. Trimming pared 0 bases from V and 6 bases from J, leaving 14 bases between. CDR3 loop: CASSLSWTAVNGYTF. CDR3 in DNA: TGTGCCAGCAGTTTATCTTGGACAGCCGTTAATGGCTACACCTTC.

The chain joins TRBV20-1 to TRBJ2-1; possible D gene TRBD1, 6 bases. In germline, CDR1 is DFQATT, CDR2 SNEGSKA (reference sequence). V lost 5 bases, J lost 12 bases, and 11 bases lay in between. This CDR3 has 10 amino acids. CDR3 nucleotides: TGCAGTGCTTCACAGGGTCTGCAGTTCTTC. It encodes CSASQGLQFF.

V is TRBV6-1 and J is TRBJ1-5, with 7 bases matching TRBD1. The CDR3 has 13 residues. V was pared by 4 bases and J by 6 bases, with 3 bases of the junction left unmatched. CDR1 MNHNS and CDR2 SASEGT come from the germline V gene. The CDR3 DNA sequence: TGTGCCAGCAGTGCCCAGGGGGGTCAGCCCCAGCATTTT. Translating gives CASSAQGGQPQHF.

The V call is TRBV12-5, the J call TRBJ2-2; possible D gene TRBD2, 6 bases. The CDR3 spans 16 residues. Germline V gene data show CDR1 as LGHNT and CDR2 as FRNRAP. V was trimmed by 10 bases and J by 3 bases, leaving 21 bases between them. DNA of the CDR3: TGTGCTACCGCCTCGGGTCTTGCGGGGTACACCGGGGAGCTGTTTTTT. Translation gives CATASGLAGYTGELFF.

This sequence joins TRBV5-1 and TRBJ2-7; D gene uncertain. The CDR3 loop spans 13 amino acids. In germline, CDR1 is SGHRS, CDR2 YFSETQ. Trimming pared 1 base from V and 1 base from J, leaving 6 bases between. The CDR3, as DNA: TGCGCCAGCAGCTTGTTATCGTCCTACGAGCAGTACTTC. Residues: CASSLLSSYEQYF. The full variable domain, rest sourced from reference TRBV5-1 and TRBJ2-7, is KAGVTQTPRYLIKTRGQQVTLSCSPISGHRSVSWYQQTPGQGLQFLFEYFSETQRNKGNFPGRFSGRQFSNSRSEMNVSTLELGDSALYLCASSLLSSYEQYFGPGTRLTVT.